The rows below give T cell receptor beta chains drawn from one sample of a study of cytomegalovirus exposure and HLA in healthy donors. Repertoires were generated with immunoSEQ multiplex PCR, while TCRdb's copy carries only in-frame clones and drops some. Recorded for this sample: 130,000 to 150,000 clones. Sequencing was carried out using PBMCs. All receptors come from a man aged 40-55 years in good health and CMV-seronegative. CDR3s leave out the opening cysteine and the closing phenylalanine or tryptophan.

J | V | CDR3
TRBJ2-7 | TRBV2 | ASSEVLPQY
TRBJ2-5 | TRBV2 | ASSPDRGQETQY
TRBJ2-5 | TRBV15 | ATSRDRETQY
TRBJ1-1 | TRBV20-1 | SARVVEAF
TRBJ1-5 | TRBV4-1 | ASSQDPGISNQPQH
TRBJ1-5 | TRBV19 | ASSPQMGGNSNQPQH
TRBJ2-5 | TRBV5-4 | ASSISGGPQETQY
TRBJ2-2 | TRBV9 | ASSVGHANTGELF
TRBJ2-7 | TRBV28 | ASSGTGLAYEQY
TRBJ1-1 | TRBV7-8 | ASSSRGTEAF
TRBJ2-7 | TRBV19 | ASSSTGPGEQY
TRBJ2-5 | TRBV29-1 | SVEGASYQETQY
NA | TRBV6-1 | ASSPGTGEDYEQY
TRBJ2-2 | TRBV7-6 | ASRRVGLADTGELF
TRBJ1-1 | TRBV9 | ASSVGKAGGEAF
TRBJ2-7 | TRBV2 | ASSRTGGPPSYEQY
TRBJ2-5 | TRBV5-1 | ASSLGPGRQQETQY
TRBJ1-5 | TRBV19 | ASSRGGQPQH
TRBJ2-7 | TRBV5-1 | ASAPGLAGEQY
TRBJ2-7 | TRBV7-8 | ASSLVVRGQFSYEQY
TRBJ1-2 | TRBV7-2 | ASSPAAGALVSDYGYT
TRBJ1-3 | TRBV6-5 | ASSYSTGTGNTIY
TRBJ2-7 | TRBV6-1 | ASSGTGGFYEQY
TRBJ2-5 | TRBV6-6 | ASSYSREKETQY
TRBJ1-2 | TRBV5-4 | ASSLMGGQGYGYT
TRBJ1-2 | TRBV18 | ASSPPAGDRRILNGYT
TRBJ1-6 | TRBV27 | ASSLFGTSSSYNSPLH
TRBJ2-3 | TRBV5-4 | ASSLGRIFSITGSTDTQY
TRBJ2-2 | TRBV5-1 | ASSYRGPTTNTGELF
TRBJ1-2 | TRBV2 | ASSLRDTYGYT
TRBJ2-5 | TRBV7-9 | ASSDWTSGGTETQY
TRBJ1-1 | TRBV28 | ASSWVGSNTEAF
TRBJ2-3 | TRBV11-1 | ASSLRAGGQDTQY
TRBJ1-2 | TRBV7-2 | ASRRGQGEDGYT
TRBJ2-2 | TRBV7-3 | ASSPSGGADTGELF
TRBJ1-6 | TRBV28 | ASSTIRDRRSPLH
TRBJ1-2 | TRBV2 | ASSGGTAQGGYT
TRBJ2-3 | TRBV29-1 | SAGHTDTQY
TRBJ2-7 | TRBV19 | ASSIQLAGGYEQY
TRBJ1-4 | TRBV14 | ASSLGQFSMLYEKLF